This T cell receptor (beta chain) is drawn from a study of T cell responses to AZD1222 COVID-19 vaccine. Study-level points and caveats: Spike-specific TCR breadth rose after two AZD1222 doses, and depth rose as well.

Profiling relied on immunoSEQ multiplex PCR, and the TCRdb table lists in-frame clones only, not all of them. The sample lists about 140,000 clones, 80% to 95% occurring once. This clone was detected only a few times. No antigen is known for it. Other DNA sequences in the same sample also yield this CDR3. This TCR derives from an adult in good health. The sequencing here drew on peripheral blood, taken on day 0 of AZD1222 vaccination.

The CDR3 sequence is CASSPGTSTNNEQFF. The DNA for the CDR3 is TGCGCCAGCAGCCCCGGGACTAGCACGAACAATGAGCAGTTCTTC. The chain recombines TRBV5-1 with TRBJ2-1; the match to TRBD2 covers 9 bases. V lost 4 bases, J lost 5 bases, and 7 bases stayed unmatched. CDR3 size: 15 residues. Germline CDR1 and CDR2: SGHRS and YFSETQ.